Listed here are 10 T cell receptor beta chains from one sample, sequenced in a study of T-cell memory formation after mild COVID-19. MiXCR, run by TCRdb on the 5' RACE reads, gives a single entry per CDR3 protein. The sample lists 400,000 to 500,000 distinct CDR3 sequences; 18% were seen once. Sequencing was done on a sample of PBMCs or a T cell subset sorted from them (not recorded which). Every receptor here comes from a man aged 18-30 years who had mild COVID-19 (a few samples of this study predate the infection). Cell type and time point are not known.

Only a few counts were recorded for this clonotype. V usage is TRBV5-6 and J usage is TRBJ1-2, with D perhaps TRBD1 (5 bases). Trimming pared 4 bases from V and 5 bases from J, leaving 12 bases between. This CDR3 is built from 13 residues. CDR1 is SGHDT and CDR2 is YYEEEE in the germline V gene. The CDR3 sequence: CASSRDWTYGYTF. The CDR3 bases are TGTGCCAGCAGCCGGGACTGGACATATGGCTACACCTTC.

This clonotype was counted a few times. The gene calls are TRBV10-2 and TRBJ2-1; D is uncertain. The CDR3 extends over 14 amino acids. CDR1 is WSHSY and CDR2 is SAAADI in the germline V gene. Deletions cut 8 bases from V and 1 base from J, with 12 bases between. The CDR3 spells CASSRTLSYNEQFF. As DNA, the CDR3 is TGCGCCAGCTCGAGGACGTTGTCCTACAATGAGCAGTTCTTC.

The CDR3 loop is CSARVPGFNEKLFF. In nucleotides, the CDR3 is TGCAGTGCTAGAGTCCCCGGGTTTAATGAAAAACTGTTTTTT. The gene calls are TRBV20-1 and TRBJ1-4, with D unclear. Germline-derived CDR1 and CDR2 are DFQATT and SNEGSKA (reference sequence). Trimming left V 1 base short and J 4 bases short, with 10 bases between. CDR3 length: 14 amino acids.

This clonotype was counted at least ten times. The rearrangement uses TRBV18 and TRBJ2-5; no firm D call. The germline V gene encodes CDR1 KGHSH and CDR2 LQKENI. The CDR3 contains 12 residues. V was clipped by 8 bases and J by 0 bases, with 7 bases between them. As DNA, the CDR3 is TGTGCCAGCAGCACGTACCAAGAGACCCAGTACTTC. It yields the protein CASSTYQETQYF.

The chain links TRBV20-1 to TRBJ2-1; TRBD1 is a possible D gene (6 bases). The CDR3 length is 12 residues. Germline V gene lookup returns CDR1 DFQATT and CDR2 SNEGSKA (reference sequence). V lost 6 bases and J 7 bases, leaving 13 bases between the germline ends. Here the CDR3 DNA reads TGCAGTGCCAGGGGCAGGGTAAATGAGCAGTTCTTC. It yields the protein CSARGRVNEQFF.

There are a few counts of this clonotype. The V call is TRBV5-1, the J call TRBJ1-1; D remains ambiguous. V was trimmed by 1 base and J by 3 bases, leaving 7 bases between them. The CDR3 is made up of 13 amino acids. Germline V lookup: CDR1 SGHRS, CDR2 YFSETQ. The CDR3 DNA is TGCGCCAGCAGCTTGTTCTGGGACACTGAAGCTTTCTTT. It encodes CASSLFWDTEAFF.

This clonotype was detected many times. This chain links TRBV7-9 with TRBJ2-5, with TRBD1 identical over 7 bases. V shed 5 bases, J shed 2 bases, and the junction held 2 bases outside the gene matches. Germline CDR1 and CDR2: SEHNR and FQNEAQ (reference sequence). This CDR3 comprises 13 residues. Here the CDR3 reads CASSKTGQETQYF. Written as DNA, the CDR3 is TGTGCCAGCAGCAAGACAGGGCAAGAGACCCAGTACTTC.

There are a few counts of this clonotype. J is TRBJ2-7 and V is TRBV7-9, with D possibly TRBD2 on 5 matching bases. The CDR3 is 12 amino acids. Trimming left V 5 bases short and J 0 bases short, with 5 bases between. Germline CDR1 reads SEHNR; CDR2 reads FQNEAQ (reference sequence). CDR3 residues: CASSRGSYEQYV. In DNA, the CDR3 is TGTGCCAGCAGCCGGGGCTCCTACGAGCAGTACGTC.

The chain joins TRBV19 to TRBJ1-1, with 9 bases lining up with TRBD1. Germline V gene data show CDR1 as LNHDA and CDR2 as SQIVND (reference sequence). This CDR3 is built from 12 residues. The V gene end was trimmed by 6 bases and the J gene end by 7 bases; junction bases not matched to a gene: 3. The CDR3 nucleotides read TGTGCCAGTAGACAGGGGGCTGGTGAAGCTTTCTTT. This sequence encodes CASRQGAGEAFF.

This clonotype was picked up a small number of times. The V gene is TRBV15, the J gene TRBJ2-7, with TRBD1 matching 7 bases. Trimming cost V 5 bases and J 3 bases; bases outside gene matches: 7. The V gene's germline CDR1 is LNHNV and CDR2 YYDKDF (reference sequence). The CDR3 runs 14 residues. CDR3 residues: CATSFSRGFYEQYF. The CDR3 DNA reads as TGTGCCACCAGCTTCTCCAGGGGGTTCTACGAGCAGTACTTC. Variable domain in full (rest from reference TRBV15 and TRBJ2-7): DAMVIQNPRYQVTQFGKPVTLSCSQTLNHNVMYWYQQKSSQAPKLLFHYYDKDFNNEADTPDNFQSRRPNTSFCFLDIRSPGLGDTAMYLCATSFSRGFYEQYFGPGTRLTVT.